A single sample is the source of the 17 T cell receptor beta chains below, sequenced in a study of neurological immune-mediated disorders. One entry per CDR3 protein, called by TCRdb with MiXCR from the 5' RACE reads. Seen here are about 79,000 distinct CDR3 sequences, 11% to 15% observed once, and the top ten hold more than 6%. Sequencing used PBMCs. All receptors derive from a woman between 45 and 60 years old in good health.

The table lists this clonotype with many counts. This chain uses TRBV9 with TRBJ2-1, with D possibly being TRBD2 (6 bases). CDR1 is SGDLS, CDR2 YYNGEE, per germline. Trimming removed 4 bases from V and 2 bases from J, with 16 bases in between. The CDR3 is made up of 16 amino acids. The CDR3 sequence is CASSRGDSGTYNEQFF. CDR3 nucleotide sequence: TGTGCCAGCAGCAGGGGTGATAGCGGCACCTACAATGAGCAGTTCTTC.

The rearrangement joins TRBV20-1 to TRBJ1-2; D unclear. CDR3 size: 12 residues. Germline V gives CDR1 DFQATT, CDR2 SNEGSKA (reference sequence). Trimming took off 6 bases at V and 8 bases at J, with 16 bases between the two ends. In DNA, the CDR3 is TGCAGTGCACAACTCCACCGAGGGGGCTACACCTTC. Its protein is CSAQLHRGGYTF.

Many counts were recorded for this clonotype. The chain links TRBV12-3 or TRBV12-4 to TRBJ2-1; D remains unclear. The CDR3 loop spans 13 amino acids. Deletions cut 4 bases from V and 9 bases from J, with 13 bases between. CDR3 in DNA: TGTGCCAGCAGTTCACTCTGGGTGACTGAGCAGTTCTTC. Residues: CASSSLWVTEQFF.

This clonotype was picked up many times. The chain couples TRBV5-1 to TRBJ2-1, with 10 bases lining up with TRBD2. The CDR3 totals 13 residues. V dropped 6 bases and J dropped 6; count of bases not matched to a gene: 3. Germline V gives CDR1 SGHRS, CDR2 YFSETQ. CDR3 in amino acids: CASISSGSNEQFF. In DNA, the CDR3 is TGCGCCAGCATATCTAGCGGGAGCAATGAGCAGTTCTTC.

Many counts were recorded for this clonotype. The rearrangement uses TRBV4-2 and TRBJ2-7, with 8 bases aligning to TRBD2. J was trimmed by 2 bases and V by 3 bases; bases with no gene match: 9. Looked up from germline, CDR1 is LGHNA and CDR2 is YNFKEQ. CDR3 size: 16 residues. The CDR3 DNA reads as TGTGCCAGCAGCCATAAAGGGGGGACTAGTCCCTACGAGCAGTACTTC. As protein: CASSHKGGTSPYEQYF.

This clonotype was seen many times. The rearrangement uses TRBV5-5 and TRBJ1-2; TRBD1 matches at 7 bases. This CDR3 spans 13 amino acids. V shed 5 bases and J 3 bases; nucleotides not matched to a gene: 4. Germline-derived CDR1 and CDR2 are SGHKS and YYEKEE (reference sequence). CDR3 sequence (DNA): TGTGCCAGCAGGTGGGGGACAGACTATGGCTACACCTTC. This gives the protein CASRWGTDYGYTF.

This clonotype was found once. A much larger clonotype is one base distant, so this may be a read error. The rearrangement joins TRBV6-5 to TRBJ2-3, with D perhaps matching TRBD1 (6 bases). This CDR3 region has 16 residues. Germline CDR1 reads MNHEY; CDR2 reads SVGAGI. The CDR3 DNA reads TGTGCCAGCAGTTATTCGATGACAGGACGAGGAGATGCGCAGTATTTT. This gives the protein CASSYSMTGRGDAQYF.

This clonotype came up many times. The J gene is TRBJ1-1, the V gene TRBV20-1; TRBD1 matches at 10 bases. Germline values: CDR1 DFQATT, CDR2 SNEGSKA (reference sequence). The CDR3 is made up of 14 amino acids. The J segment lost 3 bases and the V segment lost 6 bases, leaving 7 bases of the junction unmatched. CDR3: CSATLGQGDTEAFF. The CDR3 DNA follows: TGCAGTGCCACTTTAGGACAGGGGGACACTGAAGCTTTCTTT.

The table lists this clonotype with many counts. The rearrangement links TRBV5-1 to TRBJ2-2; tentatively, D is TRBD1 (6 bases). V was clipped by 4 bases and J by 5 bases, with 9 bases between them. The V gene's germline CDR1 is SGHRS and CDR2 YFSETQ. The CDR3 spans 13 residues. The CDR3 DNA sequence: TGCGCCAGCAGCGGGGGACAAACCGGGGAGCTGTTTTTT. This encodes CASSGGQTGELFF. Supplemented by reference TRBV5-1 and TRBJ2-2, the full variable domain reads KAGVTQTPRYLIKTRGQQVTLSCSPISGHRSVSWYQQTPGQGLQFLFEYFSETQRNKGNFPGRFSGRQFSNSRSEMNVSTLELGDSALYLCASSGGQTGELFFGEGSRLTVL.

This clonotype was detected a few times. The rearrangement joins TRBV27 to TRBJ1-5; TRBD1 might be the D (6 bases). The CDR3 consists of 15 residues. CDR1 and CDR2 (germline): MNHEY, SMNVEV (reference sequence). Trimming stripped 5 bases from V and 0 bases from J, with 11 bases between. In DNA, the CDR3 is TGTGCCAGCAGTCCAGGACAGTATAGCAATCAGCCCCAGCATTTT. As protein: CASSPGQYSNQPQHF.

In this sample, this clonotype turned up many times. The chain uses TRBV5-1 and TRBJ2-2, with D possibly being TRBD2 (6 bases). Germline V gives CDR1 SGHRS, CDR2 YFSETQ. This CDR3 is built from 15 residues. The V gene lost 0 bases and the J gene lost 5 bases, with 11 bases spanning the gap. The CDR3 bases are TGCGCCAGCAGCTTGGTCGGGAGTAAGACCGGGGAGCTGTTTTTT. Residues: CASSLVGSKTGELFF.

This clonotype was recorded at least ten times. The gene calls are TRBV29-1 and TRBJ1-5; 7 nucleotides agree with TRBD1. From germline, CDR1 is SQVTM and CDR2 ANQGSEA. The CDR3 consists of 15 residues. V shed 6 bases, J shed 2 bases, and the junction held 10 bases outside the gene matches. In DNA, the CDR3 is TGCAGCGTCATGATAACAGGGGAAGGCAATCAGCCCCAGCATTTT. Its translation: CSVMITGEGNQPQHF.

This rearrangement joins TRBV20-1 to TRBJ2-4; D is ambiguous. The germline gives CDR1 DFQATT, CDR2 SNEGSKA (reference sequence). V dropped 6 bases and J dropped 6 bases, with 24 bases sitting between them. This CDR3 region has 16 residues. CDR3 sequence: CSATDSRSRGGNIQYF. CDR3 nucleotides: TGCAGTGCCACCGATAGTAGGAGCCGCGGTGGAAACATTCAGTACTTC.

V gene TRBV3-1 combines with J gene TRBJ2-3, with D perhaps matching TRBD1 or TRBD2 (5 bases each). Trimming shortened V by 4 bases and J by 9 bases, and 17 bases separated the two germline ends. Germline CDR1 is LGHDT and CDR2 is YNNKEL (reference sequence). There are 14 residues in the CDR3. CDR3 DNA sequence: TGTGCCAGCAGCCCTCCCCGGGACCCGGGGACGCAGTATTTT. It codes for CASSPPRDPGTQYF.

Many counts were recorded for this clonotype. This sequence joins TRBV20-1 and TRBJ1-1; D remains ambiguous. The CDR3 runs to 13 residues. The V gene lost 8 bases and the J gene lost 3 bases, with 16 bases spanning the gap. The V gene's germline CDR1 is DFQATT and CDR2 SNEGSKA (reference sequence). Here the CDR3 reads CSPRAGTDTEAFF. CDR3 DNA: TGCAGTCCTCGGGCGGGTACGGACACTGAAGCTTTCTTT.

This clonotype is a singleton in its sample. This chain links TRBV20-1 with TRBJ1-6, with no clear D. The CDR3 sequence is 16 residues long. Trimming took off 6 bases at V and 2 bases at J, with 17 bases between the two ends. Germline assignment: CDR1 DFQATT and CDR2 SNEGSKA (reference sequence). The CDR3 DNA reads TGCAGTGCCAGGAGGTCCGGGGTCACCTATAATTCACCCCTCCACTTT. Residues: CSARRSGVTYNSPLHF.

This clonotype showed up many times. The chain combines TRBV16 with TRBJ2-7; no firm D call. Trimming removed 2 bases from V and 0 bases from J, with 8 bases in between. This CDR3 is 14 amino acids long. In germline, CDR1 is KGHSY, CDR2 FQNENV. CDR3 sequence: CASSQNRHSYEQYF. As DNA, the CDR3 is TGTGCCAGCAGCCAAAATCGGCACTCCTACGAGCAGTACTTC.